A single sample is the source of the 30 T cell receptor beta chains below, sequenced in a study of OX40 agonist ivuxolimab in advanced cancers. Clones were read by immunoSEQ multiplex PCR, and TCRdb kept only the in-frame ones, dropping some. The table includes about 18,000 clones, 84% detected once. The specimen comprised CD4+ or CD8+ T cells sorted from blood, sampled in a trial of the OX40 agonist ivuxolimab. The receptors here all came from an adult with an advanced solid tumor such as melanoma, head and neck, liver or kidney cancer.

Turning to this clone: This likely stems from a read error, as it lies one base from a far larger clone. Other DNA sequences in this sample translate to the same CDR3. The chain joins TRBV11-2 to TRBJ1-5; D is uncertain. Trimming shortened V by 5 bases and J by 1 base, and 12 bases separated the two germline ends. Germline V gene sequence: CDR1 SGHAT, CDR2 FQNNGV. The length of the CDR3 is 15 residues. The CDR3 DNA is TGTGCCAGCAGCCAAGACGTGGGCAGCAATCAGCCCCAGCATTTT. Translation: CASSQDVGSNQPQHF.

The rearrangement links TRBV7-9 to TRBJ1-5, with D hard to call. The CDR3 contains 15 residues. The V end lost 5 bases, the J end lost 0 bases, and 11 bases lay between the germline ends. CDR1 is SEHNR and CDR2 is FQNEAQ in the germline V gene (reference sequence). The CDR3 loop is CASSPPSDSNQPQHF. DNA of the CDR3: TGTGCCAGCAGCCCCCCTTCTGATAGCAATCAGCCCCAGCATTTT.

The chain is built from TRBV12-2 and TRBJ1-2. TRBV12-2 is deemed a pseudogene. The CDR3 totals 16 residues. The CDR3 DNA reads TGTGCAAGTCGCTTAAAGGGAAACCGAGGGAGTGGTGGCTACACCTTC. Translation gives CASRLKGNRGSGGYTF.

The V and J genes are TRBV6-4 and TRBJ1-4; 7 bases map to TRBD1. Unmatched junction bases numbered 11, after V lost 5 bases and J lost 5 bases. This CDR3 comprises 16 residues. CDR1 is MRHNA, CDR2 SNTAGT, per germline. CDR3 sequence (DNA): TGTGCCAGCAGTCCGGAACCGGGACAGTCAAATGAAAAACTGTTTTTT. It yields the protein CASSPEPGQSNEKLFF.

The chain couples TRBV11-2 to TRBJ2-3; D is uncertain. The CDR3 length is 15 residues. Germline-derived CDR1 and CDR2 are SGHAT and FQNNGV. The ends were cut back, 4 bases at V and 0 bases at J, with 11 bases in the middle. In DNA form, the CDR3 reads TGTGCCAGCAGCTCCCTTATAGCCAGCACAGATACGCAGTATTTT. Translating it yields CASSSLIASTDTQYF.

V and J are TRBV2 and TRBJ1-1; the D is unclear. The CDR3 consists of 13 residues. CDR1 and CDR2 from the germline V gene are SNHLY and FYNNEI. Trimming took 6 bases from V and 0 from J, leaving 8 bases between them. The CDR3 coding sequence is TGTGCCAGCAGACGGACTGTGAACACTGAAGCTTTCTTT. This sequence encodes CASRRTVNTEAFF.

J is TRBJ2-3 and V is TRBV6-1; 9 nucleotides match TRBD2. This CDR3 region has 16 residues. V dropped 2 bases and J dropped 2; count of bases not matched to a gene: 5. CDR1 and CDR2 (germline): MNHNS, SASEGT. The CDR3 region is CASSELASGATDTQYF. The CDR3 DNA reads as TGTGCCAGCAGTGAATTGGCTAGCGGGGCCACAGATACGCAGTATTTT.

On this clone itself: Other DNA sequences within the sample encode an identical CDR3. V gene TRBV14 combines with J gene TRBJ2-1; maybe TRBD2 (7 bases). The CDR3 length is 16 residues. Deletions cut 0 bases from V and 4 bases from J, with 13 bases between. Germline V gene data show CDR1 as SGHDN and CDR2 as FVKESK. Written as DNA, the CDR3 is TGTGCCAGCAGCCAAGATCGCGGGGGCATATACAATGAGCAGTTCTTC. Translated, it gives CASSQDRGGIYNEQFF.

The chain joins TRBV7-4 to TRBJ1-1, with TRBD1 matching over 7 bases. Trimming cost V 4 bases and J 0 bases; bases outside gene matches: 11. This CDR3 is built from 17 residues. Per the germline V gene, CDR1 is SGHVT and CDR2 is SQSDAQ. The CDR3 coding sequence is TGTGCCAGCAGCTCTCTGGACAGGAATCTCATGAACACTGAAGCTTTCTTT. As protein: CASSSLDRNLMNTEAFF. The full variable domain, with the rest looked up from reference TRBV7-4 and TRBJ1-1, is GAGVSQSPRYKVAKRGRDVALRCDSISGHVTLYWYRQTLGQGSEVLTYSQSDAQRDKSGRPSGRFSAERPERSVSTLKIQRTEQGDSAVYLCASSSLDRNLMNTEAFFGQGTRLTVV.

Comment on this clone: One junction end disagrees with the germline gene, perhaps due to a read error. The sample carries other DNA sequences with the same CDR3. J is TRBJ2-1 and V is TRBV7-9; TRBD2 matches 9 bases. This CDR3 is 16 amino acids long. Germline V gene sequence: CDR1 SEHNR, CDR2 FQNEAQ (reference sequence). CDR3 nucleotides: TGCGCCAGCAGCTTTAGGACTAGCGAACCGTTGAATGAGCAGTTCTTC. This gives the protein CASSFRTSEPLNEQFF.

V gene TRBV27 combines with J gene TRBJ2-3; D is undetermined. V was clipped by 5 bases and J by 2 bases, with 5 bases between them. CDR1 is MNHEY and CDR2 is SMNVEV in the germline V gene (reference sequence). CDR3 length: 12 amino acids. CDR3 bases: TGTGCCAGCAGTCTCCCCACAGATACGCAGTATTTT. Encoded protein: CASSLPTDTQYF.

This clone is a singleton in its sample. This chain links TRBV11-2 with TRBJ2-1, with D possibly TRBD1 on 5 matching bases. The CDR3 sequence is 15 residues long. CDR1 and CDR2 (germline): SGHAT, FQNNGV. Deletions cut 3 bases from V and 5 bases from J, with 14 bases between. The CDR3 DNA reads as TGTGCCAGCAGCTTGACAGAGATCCTACACAATGAGCAGTTCTTC. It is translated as CASSLTEILHNEQFF.

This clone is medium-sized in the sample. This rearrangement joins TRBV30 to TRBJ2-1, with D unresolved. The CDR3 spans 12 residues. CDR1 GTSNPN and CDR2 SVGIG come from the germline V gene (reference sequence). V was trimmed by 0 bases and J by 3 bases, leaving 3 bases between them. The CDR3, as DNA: TGTGCCTGGAGTGTAAACTACAATGAGCAGTTCTTC. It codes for CAWSVNYNEQFF.

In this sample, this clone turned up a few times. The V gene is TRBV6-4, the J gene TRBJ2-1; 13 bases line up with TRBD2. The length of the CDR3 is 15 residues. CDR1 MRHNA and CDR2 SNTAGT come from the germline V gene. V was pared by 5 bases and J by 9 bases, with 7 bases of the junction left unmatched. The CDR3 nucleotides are TGTGCCAGCAGTCAGACTAGCGGGGGGTCAGGTGAGCAGTTCTTC. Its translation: CASSQTSGGSGEQFF.

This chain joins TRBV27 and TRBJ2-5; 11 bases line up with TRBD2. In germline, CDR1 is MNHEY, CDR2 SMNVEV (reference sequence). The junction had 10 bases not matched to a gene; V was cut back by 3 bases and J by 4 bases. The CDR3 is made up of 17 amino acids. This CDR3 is CASSFLAGGTGGETQYF. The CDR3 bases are TGTGCCAGCAGTTTTCTAGCGGGAGGAACCGGGGGAGAGACCCAGTACTTC.

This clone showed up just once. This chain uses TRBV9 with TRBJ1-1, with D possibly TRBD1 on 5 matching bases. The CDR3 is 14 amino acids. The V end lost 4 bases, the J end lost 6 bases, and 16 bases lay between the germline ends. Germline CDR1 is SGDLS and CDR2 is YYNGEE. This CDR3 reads CASSPRGGSAEAFF. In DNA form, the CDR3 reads TGTGCCAGCAGCCCCCGGGGGGGGTCAGCTGAAGCTTTCTTT.

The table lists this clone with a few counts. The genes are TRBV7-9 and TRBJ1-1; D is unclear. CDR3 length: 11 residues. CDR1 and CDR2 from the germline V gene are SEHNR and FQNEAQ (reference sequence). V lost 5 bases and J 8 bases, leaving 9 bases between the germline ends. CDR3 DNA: TGTGCCAGCAGCCCATCCGTAGAAGCTTTCTTT. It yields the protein CASSPSVEAFF.

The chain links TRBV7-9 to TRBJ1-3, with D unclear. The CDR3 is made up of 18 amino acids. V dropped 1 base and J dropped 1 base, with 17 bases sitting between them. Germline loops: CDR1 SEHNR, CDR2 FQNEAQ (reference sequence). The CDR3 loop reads CASSLGWVSRSSGNTIYF. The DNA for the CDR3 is TGTGCCAGCAGCTTAGGGTGGGTCAGCCGCTCTTCTGGAAACACCATATATTTT.

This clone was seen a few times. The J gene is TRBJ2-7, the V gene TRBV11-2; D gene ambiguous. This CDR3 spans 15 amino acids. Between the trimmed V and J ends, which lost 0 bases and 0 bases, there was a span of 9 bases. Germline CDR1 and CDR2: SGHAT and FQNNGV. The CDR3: CASSLDIAFSYEQYF. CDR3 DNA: TGTGCCAGCAGCTTAGATATAGCCTTCTCCTACGAGCAGTACTTC.

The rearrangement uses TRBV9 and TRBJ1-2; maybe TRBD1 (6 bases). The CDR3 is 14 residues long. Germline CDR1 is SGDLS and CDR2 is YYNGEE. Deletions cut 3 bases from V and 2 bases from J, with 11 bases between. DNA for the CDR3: TGTGCCAGCAGCGCTCGACAGGACAACTATGGCTACACCTTC. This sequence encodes CASSARQDNYGYTF.

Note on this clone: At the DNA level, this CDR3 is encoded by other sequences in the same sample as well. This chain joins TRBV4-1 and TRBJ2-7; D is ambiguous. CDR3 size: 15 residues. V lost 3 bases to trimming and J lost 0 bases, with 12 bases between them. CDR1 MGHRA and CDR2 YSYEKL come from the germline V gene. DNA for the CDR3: TGCGCCAGCAGCCACTTGGGTACGGGCTCCTACGAGCAGTACTTC. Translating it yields CASSHLGTGSYEQYF.

DNA for the CDR3: TGTGCCAGCAGTCTAACACCGGGACACTCGAATGAGCAGTTCTTC. This codes for CASSLTPGHSNEQFF. The chain combines TRBV27 with TRBJ2-1; TRBD1 might be the D (6 bases). CDR3 length: 15 residues. Germline V gene lookup returns CDR1 MNHEY and CDR2 SMNVEV (reference sequence). Trimming removed 5 bases from V and 7 bases from J, with 18 bases in between.

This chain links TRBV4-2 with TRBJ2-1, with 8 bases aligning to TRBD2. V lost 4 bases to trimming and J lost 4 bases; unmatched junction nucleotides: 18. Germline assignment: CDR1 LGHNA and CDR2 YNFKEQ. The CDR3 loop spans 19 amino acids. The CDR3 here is CASSPPAGAAPVKYNEQFF. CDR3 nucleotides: TGTGCCAGCAGCCCACCAGCGGGGGCAGCACCAGTTAAATACAATGAGCAGTTCTTC.

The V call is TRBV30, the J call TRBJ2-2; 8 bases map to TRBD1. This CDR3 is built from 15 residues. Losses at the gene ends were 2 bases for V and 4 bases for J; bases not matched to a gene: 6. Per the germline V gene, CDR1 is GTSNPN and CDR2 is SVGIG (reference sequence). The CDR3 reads CAWSPLDRGTGELFF. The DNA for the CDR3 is TGTGCCTGGAGTCCCCTCGACAGGGGCACCGGGGAGCTGTTTTTT.

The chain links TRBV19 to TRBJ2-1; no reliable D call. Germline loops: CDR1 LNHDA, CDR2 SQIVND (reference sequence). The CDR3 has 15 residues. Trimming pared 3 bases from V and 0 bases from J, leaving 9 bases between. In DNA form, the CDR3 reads TGTGCCAGTAGTATTACCATTAGCTCCTACAATGAGCAGTTCTTC. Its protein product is CASSITISSYNEQFF.

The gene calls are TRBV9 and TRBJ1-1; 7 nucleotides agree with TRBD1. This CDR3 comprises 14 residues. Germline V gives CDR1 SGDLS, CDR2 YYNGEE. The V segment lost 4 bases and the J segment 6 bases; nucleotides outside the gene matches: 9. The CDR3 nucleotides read TGTGCCAGCAGCCCCGAATGGAGGGGGCCTGAAGCTTTCTTT. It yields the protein CASSPEWRGPEAFF.

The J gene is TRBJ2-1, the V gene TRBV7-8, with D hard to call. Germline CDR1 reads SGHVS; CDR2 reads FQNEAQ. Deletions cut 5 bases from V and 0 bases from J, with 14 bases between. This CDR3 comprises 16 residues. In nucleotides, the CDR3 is TGTGCCAGCAGCCCATTGACTCTATTCTCCTACAATGAGCAGTTCTTC. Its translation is CASSPLTLFSYNEQFF.

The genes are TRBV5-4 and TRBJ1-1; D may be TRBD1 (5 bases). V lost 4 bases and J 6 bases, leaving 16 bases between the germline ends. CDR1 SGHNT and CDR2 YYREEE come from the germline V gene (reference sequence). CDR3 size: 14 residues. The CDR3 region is CASSTGTAGAEAFF. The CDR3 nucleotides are TGTGCCAGCAGCACCGGGACGGCCGGCGCTGAAGCTTTCTTT.

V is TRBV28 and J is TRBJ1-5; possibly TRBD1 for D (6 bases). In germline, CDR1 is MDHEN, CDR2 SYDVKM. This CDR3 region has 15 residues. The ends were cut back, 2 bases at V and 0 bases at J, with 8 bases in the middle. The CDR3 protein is CASSLNRASNQPQHF. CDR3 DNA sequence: TGTGCCAGCAGTTTAAACAGGGCTAGCAATCAGCCCCAGCATTTT.

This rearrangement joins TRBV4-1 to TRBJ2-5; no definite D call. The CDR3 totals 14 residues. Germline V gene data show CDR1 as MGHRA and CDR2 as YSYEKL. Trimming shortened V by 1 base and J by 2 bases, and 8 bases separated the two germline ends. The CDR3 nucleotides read TGCGCCAGCAGCCAAGGTCCCCTGCAAGAGACCCAGTACTTC. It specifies CASSQGPLQETQYF.